Included here is one T cell receptor (beta chain) sequence, with context. This sample stems from a study of CD8 T cells in Susac syndrome. When the RNA was reverse transcribed, random hexamers were used with an input of 0.5 to 1 ug. Multiplex immunoSEQ PCR targeted 54 Vbeta and 13 Jbeta TCR beta segments. TCRdb reprocessed the immunoSEQ multiplex PCR reads with MiXCR, giving one entry per CDR3 protein. Of some 200,000 distinct CDR3 sequences listed, around 95% are singletons. CD8+ and CD4+ blood T cells underwent TCR beta sequencing. Patients having Susac syndrome satisfied recently defined diagnostic criteria for definite or probable disease. Negative isolation was used for CD8+ and CD4+ T cells, and FACS enrichment was applied to TEMRA cells. The CDR3 consists of 14 residues. V gave up 3 bases and J gave up 0 bases, with 5 bases separating them. Germline V gene lookup returns CDR1 PRHDT and CDR2 FYEKMQ (reference sequence).

Sequenced: CD4+ T cells from PBMCs. This chain joins TRBV13 and TRBJ1-4; D gene ambiguous. This sequence originates from a human donor with Susac syndrome. The CDR3 DNA sequence: TGTGCCAGCAGCTTGCGGTCAACTAATGAAAAACTGTTTTTT. This codes for CASSLRSTNEKLFF.